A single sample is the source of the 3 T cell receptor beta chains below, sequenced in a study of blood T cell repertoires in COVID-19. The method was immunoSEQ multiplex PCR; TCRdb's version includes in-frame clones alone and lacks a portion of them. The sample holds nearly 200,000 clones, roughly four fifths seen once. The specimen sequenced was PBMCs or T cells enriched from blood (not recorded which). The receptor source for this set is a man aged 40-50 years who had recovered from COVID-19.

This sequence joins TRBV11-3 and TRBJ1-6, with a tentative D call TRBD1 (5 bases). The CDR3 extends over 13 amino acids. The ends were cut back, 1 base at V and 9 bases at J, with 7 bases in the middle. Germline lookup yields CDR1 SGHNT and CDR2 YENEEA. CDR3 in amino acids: CASSLVGGSPLHF. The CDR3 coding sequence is TGTGCCAGCAGCTTAGTGGGGGGTTCACCCCTCCACTTT. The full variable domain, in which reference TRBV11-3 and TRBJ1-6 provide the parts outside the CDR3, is EAGVVQSPRYKIIEKKQPVAFWCNPISGHNTLYWYLQNLGQGPELLIRYENEEAVDDSQLPKDRFSAERLKGVDSTLKIQPAELGDSAVYLCASSLVGGSPLHFGNGTRLTVT.

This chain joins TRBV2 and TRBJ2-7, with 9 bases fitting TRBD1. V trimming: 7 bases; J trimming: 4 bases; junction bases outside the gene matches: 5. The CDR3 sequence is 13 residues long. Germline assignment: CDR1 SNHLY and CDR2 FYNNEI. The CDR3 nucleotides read TGTGCCAGCAAGCGGGACAGGGTTTACGAGCAGTACTTC. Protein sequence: CASKRDRVYEQYF.

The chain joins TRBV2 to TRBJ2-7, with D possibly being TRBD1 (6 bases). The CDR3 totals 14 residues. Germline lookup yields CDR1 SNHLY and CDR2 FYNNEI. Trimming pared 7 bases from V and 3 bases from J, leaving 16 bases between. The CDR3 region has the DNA TGTGCCAGCATTATCCAGGGGCCCAGCTACGAGCAGTACTTC. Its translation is CASIIQGPSYEQYF.